This T cell receptor beta chain was captured by sequencing in a study of blood T cell repertoires in COVID-19. Using immunoSEQ multiplex PCR, the repertoire was profiled, and TCRdb retains in-frame clones only, with some absent. This table holds some 120,000 clones, about 86% found once. The CDR3 is 15 amino acids. Trimming took 7 bases from V and 0 from J, leaving 11 bases between them. CDR1 is SGHRS and CDR2 is YFSETQ in the germline V gene. This clone has only one observation. The V gene is TRBV5-1, the J gene TRBJ1-6, with D unclear. This receptor was taken from a woman aged 50 to 65 who had recovered from COVID-19. Sequenced input: peripheral blood. This chain's CDR3 is CASRGESSYNSPLHF. The DNA for the CDR3 is TGCGCCAGCCGCGGGGAAAGCTCCTATAATTCACCCCTCCACTTT. Full variable domain (missing parts from reference TRBV5-1 and TRBJ1-6): KAGVTQTPRYLIKTRGQQVTLSCSPISGHRSVSWYQQTPGQGLQFLFEYFSETQRNKGNFPGRFSGRQFSNSRSEMNVSTLELGDSALYLCASRGESSYNSPLHFGNGTRLTVT.